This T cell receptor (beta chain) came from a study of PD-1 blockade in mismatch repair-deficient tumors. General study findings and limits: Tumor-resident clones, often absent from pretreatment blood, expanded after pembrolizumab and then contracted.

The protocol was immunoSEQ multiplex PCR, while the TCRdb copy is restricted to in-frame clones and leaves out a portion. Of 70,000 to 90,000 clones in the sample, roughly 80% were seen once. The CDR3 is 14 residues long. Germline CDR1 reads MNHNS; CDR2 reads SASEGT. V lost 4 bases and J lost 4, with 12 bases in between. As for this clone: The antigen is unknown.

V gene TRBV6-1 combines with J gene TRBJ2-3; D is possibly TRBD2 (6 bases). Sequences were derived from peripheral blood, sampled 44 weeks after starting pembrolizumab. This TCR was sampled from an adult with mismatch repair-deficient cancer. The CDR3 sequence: CASSVLARADTQYF. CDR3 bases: TGTGCCAGCAGTGTGCTAGCGAGGGCAGATACGCAGTATTTT.